These T cell receptor beta chains were read from a single sample in a study of blood T cells in healthy people across ages. TCRdb called the 5' RACE reads again in MiXCR, with one record for every CDR3 protein. The sample lists approximately 810,000 distinct CDR3 sequences; around 34% were seen once. The material sequenced was blood. These receptors all come from a young man in good health. Each CDR3 is given with its conserved first and last residue. The order of the fields is D gene, J gene, V gene, CDR3 length, clone size, CDR3 DNA, CDR3 protein. D genes are given only for firm matches. Expanded clones are given a class, and other clones once, few, many or no size at all.

- TRBJ2-1 TRBV15 14 few TGTGCCACCAGCCCCTCAAGACAGGCCAATGAGCAGTTCTTC CATSPSRQANEQFF
TRBD1 TRBJ2-1 TRBV27 15 - TGTGCCAGCAGTGATACAGGGGTAAGGTACAATGAGCAGTTCTTC CASSDTGVRYNEQFF
- TRBJ1-1 TRBV27 12 - TGTGCCAGCAGTTCCAAAGGGGCTGAAGCTTTCTTT CASSSKGAEAFF
- TRBJ2-7 TRBV20-1 14 - TGCAGTGGAAACATCCAAAGCTCCTACAATGAGCAGTACTTC CSGNIQSSYNEQYF
TRBD2 TRBJ2-7 TRBV25-1 16 - TGTGCCAGCAGTCCTCGACTAGCGGGGGGGAACAATGAGCAGTACTTC CASSPRLAGGNNEQYF
TRBD1 TRBJ1-1 TRBV6-1 16 few TGTGCCAGCAGTGAGATCCCGGGACAGCTGAACACTGAAGCTTTCTTT CASSEIPGQLNTEAFF
TRBD2 TRBJ2-6 TRBV9 17 - TGTGCCAGCAGCGTATCCAGGGACTACTCTGGGGCCAACGTCCTGACTTTC CASSVSRDYSGANVLTF
TRBD1 TRBJ2-3 TRBV12-3/TRBV12-4 15 - TGTGCCAGCAGTCTCGGGACAGATAGCACAGATACGCAGTATTTT CASSLGTDSTDTQYF
- TRBJ1-4 TRBV5-1 14 - TGCGCCAGCAGCCCGGATCTTACAGAGGAAAAACTGTTTTTT CASSPDLTEEKLFF
- TRBJ1-1 TRBV19 14 few TGTGCCAGTAGTATAGATGGCGGAAACACTGAAGCTTTCTTT CASSIDGGNTEAFF
TRBD2 TRBJ2-3 TRBV7-2 20 - TGTGCCAGCAGCTTAGGAGCCGGGAGCGGGGGCCACCCTCGCACAGATACGCAGTATTTT CASSLGAGSGGHPRTDTQYF
- TRBJ1-2 TRBV6-1 15 many TGTGCCAGCAGTGAAGCGTTCGGATCTAACTATGGCTACACCTTC CASSEAFGSNYGYTF
- TRBJ1-2 TRBV12-3/TRBV12-4 13 few TGTGCCAGCAGTGGTCGGGGGCGGTGGGGCTACACCTTC CASSGRGRWGYTF
- TRBJ2-5 TRBV5-1 15 - TGCGCCAGCAGCCCCCGTTGGGAGTACCAAGAGACCCAGTACTTC CASSPRWEYQETQYF
- TRBJ1-2 TRBV6-5 15 - TGTGCCAGCAGCCCCTACCGTCCAGGGGTCGAAGGCTACACCTTC CASSPYRPGVEGYTF
- TRBJ1-4 TRBV12-3/TRBV12-4 14 - TGTGCCAGCAGTTCGGACTCCGAACGGGAAAAACTGTTTTTT CASSSDSEREKLFF
- TRBJ1-1 TRBV12-3/TRBV12-4 12 few TGTGCCAGCAGTTTGGTTAGGGGAGAAGCTTTCTTT CASSLVRGEAFF
TRBD2 TRBJ2-7 TRBV20-1 15 once TGCAGTGCTCCCAGCCGGACTAGCGGCTCCTACGAGCAGTACTTC CSAPSRTSGSYEQYF
- TRBJ1-1 TRBV7-7 17 - TGTGCTAGCAGCTTCCGAGGGCGGGATCCCCTAAACACTGAAGCTTTCTTT CASSFRGRDPLNTEAFF
- TRBJ1-2 TRBV7-2 15 - TGTGCCAGCAGCTTAAGTGCGGCCCCTGGCTATGGCTACACCTTC CASSLSAAPGYGYTF
- TRBJ2-5 TRBV4-3 14 - TGCGCCAGCAGCCCGCACTCTAATGGGCCTTGGCAGTACTTC CASSPHSNGPWQYF
TRBD2 TRBJ2-2 TRBV10-3 16 - TGTGCCATCTCCGGAATGGCGGGGGGGAACACCGGGGAGCTGTTTTTT CAISGMAGGNTGELFF
- TRBJ2-7 TRBV6-5 16 - TGTGCCAGCAGTTACTCGGGGGCGGCTGTCTCCTACGAGCAGTACTTC CASSYSGAAVSYEQYF
- TRBJ1-5 TRBV12-3/TRBV12-4 16 many TGTGCCAGCAGTCTCGGGCTCCGGGGCGACGGTCAGCCCCAGCATTTT CASSLGLRGDGQPQHF
TRBD2 TRBJ2-1 TRBV20-1 15 few TGCAGTGCGGAATATAGCGGGGGCGCACGGAATGAGCAGTTCTTC CSAEYSGGARNEQFF
- TRBJ2-7 TRBV10-3 16 - TGTGCCATCAGTGTCGGAGGGGGAGACTCCTACAATGAGCAGTACTTC CAISVGGGDSYNEQYF
- TRBJ2-1 TRBV6-6 15 few TGTGCCAGCAGGCCCCCGGGGTCCTACTACAATGAGCAGTTCTTC CASRPPGSYYNEQFF
- TRBJ2-2 TRBV5-4 16 - TGTGCCAGCAGCTTGAGCAGAGGGGTGAACACCGGGGAGCTGTTTTTT CASSLSRGVNTGELFF
TRBD2 TRBJ2-3 TRBV20-1 17 - TGCAGTGCTAGACCGGGACTAGCGGGGGGGTACACAGATACGCAGTATTTT CSARPGLAGGYTDTQYF
TRBD2 TRBJ2-5 TRBV4-1 14 - TGCGCCAGCGGGACCGACCCGGGGGGGCGAGAGCAGTACTTC CASGTDPGGREQYF
TRBD2 TRBJ2-3 TRBV4-3 14 - TGCGCCAGCAGCCAAAACGGGGGGTCGGATACGCAGTATTTT CASSQNGGSDTQYF
TRBD2 TRBJ2-2 TRBV12-3/TRBV12-4 17 - TGTGCCAGCAGTTTTTGGGCTAGCGGGGGCCTAACCGGGGAGCTGTTTTTT CASSFWASGGLTGELFF
- TRBJ2-5 TRBV7-2 14 - TGTGCCAGCAGCCCAGATGGCGTTCAAGAGACCCAGTACTTC CASSPDGVQETQYF
- TRBJ2-1 TRBV6-5 15 few TGTGCCAGCAGTTACTCCTCAGGGACCTACAATGAGCAGTTCTTC CASSYSSGTYNEQFF
- TRBJ1-5 TRBV6-2/TRBV6-3 13 many TGTGCCAGCAGTTACCGGGGCGATCAGCCCCAGCATTTT CASSYRGDQPQHF
TRBD2 TRBJ2-3 TRBV12-3/TRBV12-4 16 - TGTGCCAGCAGTTTATACGTGACTAGCCGGGCAGATACGCAGTATTTT CASSLYVTSRADTQYF
- TRBJ2-5 TRBV7-2 14 many TGTGCCAGCAGCCCTGATTGGGGCGGAGAGACCCAGTACTTC CASSPDWGGETQYF
- TRBJ2-7 TRBV4-3 13 - TGCGCCAGCAGCCAAGATATCTCCTACGAGCAGTACTTC CASSQDISYEQYF
TRBD2 TRBJ2-7 TRBV7-3 13 - TGTGCCAGCAGCTCCGGGGGGGAGGGTGAGCAGTACTTC CASSSGGEGEQYF
TRBD1 TRBJ1-1 TRBV10-3 13 - TGTGCCATCAGTGACCCCGACAGGGATGAAGCTTTCTTT CAISDPDRDEAFF
- TRBJ1-6 TRBV2 13 - TGTGCCAGCAGAGGGGACGGGAATTCACCCCTCCACTTT CASRGDGNSPLHF
TRBD1 TRBJ1-2 TRBV20-1 14 - TGCAGTGCTCCCGGGGACAGGGGGTCCTATGGCTACACCTTC CSAPGDRGSYGYTF
- TRBJ2-3 TRBV5-1 16 once TGCGCCAGCAGCTTGGCCCTCGCAGGGTTCTCAGATACGCAGTATTTT CASSLALAGFSDTQYF
TRBD2 TRBJ2-3 TRBV30 22 - TGTGCCTGGAGTCCCCCTGCCATCTCCAGACTAGCGGGGTACACTAGCGCAGATACGCAGTATTTT CAWSPPAISRLAGYTSADTQYF
TRBD2 TRBJ2-7 TRBV4-1 16 - TGCGCCAGCAGCCAAGTGGGCGGGAGAGGGTCCTACGAGCAGTACTTC CASSQVGGRGSYEQYF
- TRBJ1-2 TRBV4-3 16 - TGCGCCAGCAGCCAAGATTGGACAGATCTGAACTATGGCTACACCTTC CASSQDWTDLNYGYTF
TRBD1 TRBJ1-1 TRBV7-9 15 - TGTGCCAGCAGCCCGTCGGGACAGATGAACACTGAAGCTTTCTTT CASSPSGQMNTEAFF
TRBD1 TRBJ1-2 TRBV4-2 17 - TGTGCCAGCAGCCAAGCTCGGGGACAGCTTATTAAATATGGCTACACCTTC CASSQARGQLIKYGYTF
- TRBJ1-4 TRBV12-3/TRBV12-4 13 - TGTGCCAGCAGCGACACCGACGGCGGAAAACTGTTTTTT CASSDTDGGKLFF
- TRBJ2-1 TRBV7-2 14 - TGTGCCAGCAGCTTAGGCGGGTTCCAAGAGACCCAGTTCTTC CASSLGGFQETQFF
- TRBJ2-7 TRBV7-2 15 many TGTGCCAGCAGCTTACGGGTCTCGACGGCCTACGAGCAGTACTTC CASSLRVSTAYEQYF
- TRBJ1-1 TRBV20-1 12 - TGCAGTGCCCCCCGGGTAGGCACTGAAGCTTTCTTT CSAPRVGTEAFF